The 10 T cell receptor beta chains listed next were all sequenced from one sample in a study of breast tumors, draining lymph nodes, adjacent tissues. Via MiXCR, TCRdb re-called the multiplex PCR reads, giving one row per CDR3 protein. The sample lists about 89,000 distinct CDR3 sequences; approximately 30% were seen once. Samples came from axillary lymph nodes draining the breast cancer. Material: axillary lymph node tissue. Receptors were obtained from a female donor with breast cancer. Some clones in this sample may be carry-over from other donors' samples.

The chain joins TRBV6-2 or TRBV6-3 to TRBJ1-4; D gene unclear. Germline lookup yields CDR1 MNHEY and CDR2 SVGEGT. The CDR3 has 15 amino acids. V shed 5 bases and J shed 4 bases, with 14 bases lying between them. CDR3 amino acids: CASSAPRGLNEKLFF. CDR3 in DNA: TGTGCCAGCAGTGCCCCACGAGGCCTTAATGAAAAACTGTTTTTT.

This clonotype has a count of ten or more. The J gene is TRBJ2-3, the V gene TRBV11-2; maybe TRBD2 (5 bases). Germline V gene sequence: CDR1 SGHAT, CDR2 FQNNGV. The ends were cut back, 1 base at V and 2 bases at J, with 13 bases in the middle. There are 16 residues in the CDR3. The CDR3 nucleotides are TGTGCCAGCAGCTTAGGGGTAGCGTCGAACACAGATACGCAGTATTTT. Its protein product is CASSLGVASNTDTQYF.

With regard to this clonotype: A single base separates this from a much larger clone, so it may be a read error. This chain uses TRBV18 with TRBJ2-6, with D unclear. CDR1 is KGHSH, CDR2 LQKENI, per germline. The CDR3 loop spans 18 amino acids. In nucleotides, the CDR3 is TGTGCCAGCTCACCACTTGCAGGCCGAATCTCTGGGACCAACGTCCTGACTTTC. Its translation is CASSPLAGRISGTNVLTF.

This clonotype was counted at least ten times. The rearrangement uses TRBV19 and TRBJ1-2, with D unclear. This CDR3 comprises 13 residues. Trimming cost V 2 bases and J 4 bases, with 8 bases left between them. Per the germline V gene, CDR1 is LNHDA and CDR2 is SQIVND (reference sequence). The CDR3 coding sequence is TGTGCCAGTAGTATAAGTCAGATCTATGGCTACACCTTC. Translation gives CASSISQIYGYTF.

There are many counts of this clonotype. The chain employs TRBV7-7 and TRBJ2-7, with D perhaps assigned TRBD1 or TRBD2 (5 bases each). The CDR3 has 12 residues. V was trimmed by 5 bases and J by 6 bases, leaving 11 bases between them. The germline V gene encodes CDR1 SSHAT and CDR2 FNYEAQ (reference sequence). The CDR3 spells CASSPLGPEQYF. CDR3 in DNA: TGTGCCAGCAGCCCTCTGGGACCCGAGCAGTACTTC.

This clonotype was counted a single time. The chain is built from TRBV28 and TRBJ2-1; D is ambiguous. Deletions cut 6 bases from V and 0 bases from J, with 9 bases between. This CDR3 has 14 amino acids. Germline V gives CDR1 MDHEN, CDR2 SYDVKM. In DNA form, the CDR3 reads TGTGCCAGCAGCTCAGTCAACTCCTACAATGAGCAGTTCTTC. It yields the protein CASSSVNSYNEQFF. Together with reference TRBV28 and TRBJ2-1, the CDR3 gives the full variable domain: DVKVTQSSRYLVKRTGEKVFLECVQDMDHENMFWYRQDPGLGLRLIYFSYDVKMKEKGDIPEGYSVSREKKERFSLILESASTNQTSMYLCASSSVNSYNEQFFGPGTRLTVL.

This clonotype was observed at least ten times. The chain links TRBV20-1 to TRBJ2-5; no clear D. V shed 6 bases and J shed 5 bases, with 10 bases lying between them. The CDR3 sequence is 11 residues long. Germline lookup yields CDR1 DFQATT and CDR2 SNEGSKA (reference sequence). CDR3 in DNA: TGCAGTGCGAGTTTCGGGGAGACCCAGTACTTC. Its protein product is CSASFGETQYF.

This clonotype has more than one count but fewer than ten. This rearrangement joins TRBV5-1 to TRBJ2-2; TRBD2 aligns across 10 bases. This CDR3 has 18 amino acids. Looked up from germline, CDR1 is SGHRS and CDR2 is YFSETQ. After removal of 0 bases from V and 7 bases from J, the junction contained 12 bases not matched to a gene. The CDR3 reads CASSLGASGSPEDGELFF. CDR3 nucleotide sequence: TGCGCCAGCAGCTTGGGGGCTAGCGGGAGCCCGGAGGACGGGGAGCTGTTTTTT.

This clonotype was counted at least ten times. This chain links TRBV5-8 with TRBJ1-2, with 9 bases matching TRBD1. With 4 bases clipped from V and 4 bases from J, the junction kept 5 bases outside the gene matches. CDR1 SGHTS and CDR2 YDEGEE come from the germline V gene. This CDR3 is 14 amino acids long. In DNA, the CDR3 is TGTGCCAGCAGCCGGGACAGGGACCCCTATGGCTACACCTTC. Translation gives CASSRDRDPYGYTF.

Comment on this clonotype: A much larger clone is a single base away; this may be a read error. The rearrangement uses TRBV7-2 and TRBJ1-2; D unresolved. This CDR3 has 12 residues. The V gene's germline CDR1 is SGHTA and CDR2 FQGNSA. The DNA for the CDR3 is TGTGCCGGCAGCCCGAATAACTGTGGCTACACCTTC. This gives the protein CAGSPNNCGYTF.